A single sample gave rise to the 19 T cell receptor beta chains below, sequenced in a study of tumor and adjacent non-tumor tissue in lung cancer. Three rounds of nested PCR, following a modified ARM-PCR protocol, produced the TCRbeta library. One entry per CDR3 protein results from TCRdb running MiXCR on the multiplex PCR reads. Of more than 90,000 distinct CDR3 sequences in the sample, about 67% were seen once. This sample's RNA came from whole unsorted tissue. The source material was lung tumor tissue. The receptors come from a man aged 55-75 years with non-small cell lung cancer.

In this sample, this clonotype turned up many times. This chain joins TRBV4-2 and TRBJ2-7; TRBD2 matches 9 bases. With V trimmed by 3 bases and J by 3 bases, 3 bases remained unmatched. Germline-derived CDR1 and CDR2 are LGHNA and YNFKEQ. The CDR3 is 14 amino acids. The CDR3 spells CASSHVSGSYEQYF. CDR3 DNA sequence: TGTGCCAGCAGCCATGTTAGCGGGAGCTACGAGCAGTACTTC.

J is TRBJ1-4 and V is TRBV5-4, with TRBD1 identical over 12 bases. Germline CDR1 SGHNT, CDR2 YYREEE (reference sequence). Losses at the gene ends were 4 bases for V and 7 bases for J; bases not matched to a gene: 5. The CDR3 contains 15 residues. For the CDR3, the DNA is TGTGCCAGCAGCACGGGACAGGGGGCGTTTGAAAAACTGTTTTTT. Translation: CASSTGQGAFEKLFF.

This clonotype was observed a single time. The junction and the germline gene differ at one end; a read error may be behind it. The chain combines TRBV11-3 with TRBJ2-3; TRBD1 is a possible D gene (5 bases). This CDR3 comprises 13 residues. Germline CDR1 and CDR2: SGHNT and YENEEA. CDR3 residues: CASGLGVTDTQYF. The CDR3 nucleotides read TGTGCCAGCGGCTTAGGGGTCACAGATACGCAGTATTTT. Based on the CDR3 plus reference TRBV11-3 and TRBJ2-3, the full variable domain is EAGVVQSPRYKIIEKKQPVAFWCNPISGHNTLYWYLQNLGQGPELLIRYENEEAVDDSQLPKDRFSAERLKGVDSTLKIQPAELGDSAVYLCASGLGVTDTQYFGPGTRLTVL.

This sequence joins TRBV5-5 and TRBJ2-2, with no clear D. Trimming removed 6 bases from V and 4 bases from J, with 16 bases in between. Looked up from germline, CDR1 is SGHKS and CDR2 is YYEKEE (reference sequence). The CDR3 totals 15 residues. This CDR3 is CASIRDNRATGELFF. The CDR3 DNA sequence: TGTGCCAGCATCCGTGATAATAGGGCCACCGGGGAGCTGTTTTTT.

With regard to this clonotype: Compared with germline, one end of the junction differs, possibly owing to a read error. The chain couples TRBV7-8 to TRBJ1-4, with D unclear. The CDR3 extends over 16 amino acids. Per germline, CDR1 SGHVS and CDR2 FQNEAQ. CDR3 sequence reads: CVSSKASIVVNEKLFF. In nucleotides, the CDR3 is TGTGTCAGCAGCAAAGCCTCCATCGTCGTTAATGAAAAACTGTTTTTT. The full variable domain, its missing parts supplied by reference TRBV7-8 and TRBJ1-4, is GAGVSQSPRYKVAKRGQDVALRCDPISGHVSLFWYQQALGQGPEFLTYFQNEAQLDKSGLPSDRFFAERPEGSVSTLKIQRTQQEDSAVYLCVSSKASIVVNEKLFFGSGTQLSVL.

This clonotype was seen ten or more times. The chain combines TRBV11-2 with TRBJ2-7; D is perhaps TRBD2 (6 bases). The V gene lost 1 base and the J gene lost 3 bases, with 16 bases spanning the gap. The CDR3 is 16 amino acids. CDR1 SGHAT and CDR2 FQNNGV come from the germline V gene. CDR3 region: CASSLVGGRGSYEQYF. The CDR3 DNA is TGTGCCAGCAGCTTAGTCGGCGGTCGGGGGAGCTACGAGCAGTACTTC.

This clonotype showed up just once. The junction shows a germline mismatch at one end, possibly a read error. The chain joins TRBV11-3 to TRBJ2-3, with TRBD2 as a possible D gene (5 bases). Germline CDR1 is SGHNT and CDR2 is YENEEA. The CDR3 has 15 residues. The DNA of the CDR3 is TGTGCCAGTAGCGCGGACTCCCCTAGCATAGATAAGCAGTATTTT. It encodes CASSADSPSIDKQYF.

Comments on this clonotype: One end of the junction is discordant with germline, which a read error may explain. The gene calls are TRBV4-2 and TRBJ1-2; no definite D call. Germline loops: CDR1 LGHNA, CDR2 YNFKEQ. The CDR3 has 13 residues. CDR3 protein: CASSQDQAYGHTF. The CDR3 region has the DNA TGTGCCAGCAGTCAAGATCAAGCCTATGGCCACACCTTC.

With regard to this clonotype: Without the conserved terminal phenylalanine or tryptophan, this CDR3 likely stems from a read error. This chain uses TRBV6-6 with TRBJ1-1; D is ambiguous. The CDR3 extends over 13 amino acids. The germline V gene encodes CDR1 MNHNY and CDR2 SVGAGI (reference sequence). CDR3 amino acids: CASGYGMNTEAFS. The CDR3 DNA follows: TGTGCCAGCGGTTACGGAATGAACACTGAGGCTTTCTCT.

A remark on this clonotype: One junction end does not reproduce the germline sequence, and a read error may be involved. The chain recombines TRBV7-9 with TRBJ2-3, with 12 bases that match TRBD1. This CDR3 contains 16 residues. CDR1 is SEHNR, CDR2 FQNEAQ, per germline (reference sequence). The CDR3: CANSFGTGGITNKQYF. CDR3 nucleotide sequence: TGTGCCAACAGCTTCGGGACAGGGGGCATCACAAATAAGCAGTATTTT.

In the case of this clonotype: The junction departs from the called germline gene at one end, perhaps through a read error. V is TRBV5-4 and J is TRBJ2-3; TRBD1 might be the D (5 bases). CDR1 and CDR2 from the germline V gene are SGHNT and YYREEE (reference sequence). The CDR3 is 14 amino acids. CDR3 bases: TGTGCCAGCAGCTTGGGGCATGGGGCAGATACGCAGTGTTTT. Translated, it gives CASSLGHGADTQCF.

This clonotype has more than one count but fewer than ten. A much larger clone lies one base from this, so it may be a read error. The gene calls are TRBV6-5 and TRBJ1-6; D may be TRBD1 (6 bases). This CDR3 contains 20 residues. Germline CDR1 reads MNHEY; CDR2 reads SVGAGI. Trimming cost V 6 bases and J 0 bases, with 24 bases left between them. The CDR3 DNA reads as TGTGCCAGCAGCCTCGCCGGTCCTGACAGGTCCGTCTCCTATAATTCACCCCTCCACTTT. Translated, it gives CASSLAGPDRSVSYNSPLHF.

Concerning this clonotype: This may be a read error: a much more frequent sequence differs by one nucleotide. As the CDR3 is not closed by the conserved phenylalanine or tryptophan, this likely results from a read error. This chain connects TRBV5-4 to TRBJ2-3; a weak D match, TRBD2 (5 bases). Trimming pared 4 bases from V and 0 bases from J, leaving 18 bases between. The length of the CDR3 is 17 residues. CDR1 SGHNT and CDR2 YYREEE come from the germline V gene (reference sequence). The CDR3 protein is CASSPGRGTFSTDTQYL. The CDR3 coding sequence is TGTGCCAGCAGCCCCGGCCGGGGAACTTTTAGCACAGATACGCAGTATTTG.

This clonotype was seen many times. This chain connects TRBV6-1 to TRBJ1-2, with a weak D call TRBD1 (5 bases). Germline assignment: CDR1 MNHNS and CDR2 SASEGT. The CDR3 consists of 16 residues. V was pared by 3 bases and J by 4 bases, with 18 bases between. The CDR3 loop is CASSDRGGRGFYGYTF. The CDR3 nucleotides are TGTGCCAGCAGTGATCGGGGGGGTAGGGGCTTCTATGGCTACACCTTC.

This clonotype turned up a few times. This may arise from a read error, as a much more abundant clone is one base away. This CDR3 reads CASRGYPGNTIYF. The CDR3, as DNA: TGTGCCAGCAGGGGGTACCCTGGAAACACCATATATTTT. J is TRBJ1-3 and V is TRBV6-5; no clear D gene. The length of the CDR3 is 13 residues. CDR1 and CDR2 from the germline V gene are MNHEY and SVGAGI. With 6 bases removed from V and 2 bases from J, the gap between germline ends came to 8 bases.

This chain connects TRBV28 to TRBJ2-1, with D possibly matching TRBD1 (6 bases). Germline V lookup: CDR1 MDHEN, CDR2 SYDVKM. CDR3 size: 17 residues. The V and J ends lost 5 bases and 2 bases respectively, with 19 bases between them. The CDR3 DNA sequence: TGTGCCAGCAGTCCATACTTAGGACAGCGAACCTACAATGAGCAGTTCTTC. Amino acids: CASSPYLGQRTYNEQFF.

V is TRBV12-3 or TRBV12-4 and J is TRBJ2-5, with a tentative D call TRBD1 (6 bases). The V end was cut by 7 bases, the J end by 6 bases, with 24 bases between. The CDR3 runs to 16 residues. CDR3 sequence: CASTPTGTLFGKTQYF. CDR3 DNA sequence: TGTGCCAGCACCCCCACCGGGACACTCTTTGGGAAGACCCAGTACTTC.

This clonotype was seen a handful of times. A much larger clone lies a single base off, so this may be a read error. The CDR3, as DNA: TGCGCCAGCGGCCAAGCGGGACAGGGGGCCTACGAGCAGTACTTC. Protein sequence: CASGQAGQGAYEQYF. J is TRBJ2-7 and V is TRBV4-1; TRBD1 matches 11 bases. CDR3 size: 15 residues. Germline V gives CDR1 MGHRA, CDR2 YSYEKL.

With respect to this clonotype: A junction boundary mismatches the germline segment, possibly from a read error. This sequence joins TRBV5-4 and TRBJ1-1; D unresolved. This CDR3 has 15 residues. Germline lookup yields CDR1 SGHNT and CDR2 YYREEE (reference sequence). CDR3 DNA: TGTGCCAGCAGCGACGAACGGTTTATGAATACTGAGGCTTTCTTT. Translated, it gives CASSDERFMNTEAFF. Drawing the rest from reference TRBV5-4 and TRBJ1-1, the complete variable domain is ETGVTQSPTHLIKTRGQQVTLRCSSQSGHNTVSWYQQALGQGPQFIFQYYREEENGRGNFPPRFSGLQFPNYSSELNVNALELDDSALYLCASSDERFMNTEAFFGQGTRLTVV.